The clone carrying this TCR beta chain was observed a few times. Samples were taken several times over chemoradiotherapy. This sample is part of a study of chemoradiotherapy in HPV16-positive cancers. The method was immunoSEQ multiplex PCR; TCRdb's version includes in-frame clones alone and lacks a portion of them. The table includes under 20,000 clones, under 80% detected once. CDR1 is SGHNT and CDR2 is YYREEE in the germline V gene (reference sequence). The CDR3 spans 13 residues. The ends lost 4 bases at V and 10 bases at J; junction bases unmatched: 4. This material was obtained from a patient who underwent chemoradiotherapy. The sequence was obtained from a human donor with HPV-associated anogenital cancer. V is TRBV5-4 and J is TRBJ2-1, with TRBD2 matching 11 bases. CDR3 in DNA: TGTGCCAGCAGCACCGGACTAGCGGGCGAGCAGTTCTTC. It translates to CASSTGLAGEQFF.